The clone carrying this T cell receptor beta chain was seen ten or more times. The target antigen is unknown. The data were taken from a study of T cell repertoires in cytomegalovirus infection. Germline values: CDR1 SEHNR, CDR2 FQNEAQ (reference sequence). CDR3 length: 14 residues. The J segment lost 5 bases and the V segment lost 7 bases, leaving 9 bases of the junction unmatched. TCRdb reprocessed the reads via MiXCR and lists one record per CDR3 protein. The profile shows some 800,000 distinct CDR3 sequences, 29% of them singletons. The specimen was cultured CD8+ T cells from PBMCs, collected from culture after CMV antigen stimulation. This chain uses TRBV7-9 with TRBJ1-1; 8 bases are shared with TRBD1. The origin of this receptor is a human donor in good health (CMV status not recorded). Some clones in this sample may be carry-over from other donors' samples. CDR3 sequence reads: CASNGQGIGTEAFF. The CDR3 DNA reads as TGTGCCAGCAACGGACAGGGAATCGGAACTGAAGCTTTCTTT.